This T cell receptor (beta chain) is drawn from a study of STAT5B mutations in CD4+ large granular lymphocyte leukemia. The germline gives CDR1 MNHEY, CDR2 SVGAGI. The CDR3 contains 15 residues. The J segment lost 2 bases and the V segment lost 5 bases, leaving 7 bases of the junction unmatched. Profiling relied on immunoSEQ multiplex PCR, and the TCRdb table lists in-frame clones only, not all of them. Among 38,000 or so clones, almost 85% were seen once, and the ten largest hold roughly 1.2%. This clonotype originated in a human donor in good health. This chain links TRBV6-5 with TRBJ1-2; TRBD1 matches 8 bases. The sequencing sample was made of CD4+ T cells from blood buffy coats. CDR3 region: CASSPGTGGNYGYTF. The CDR3 nucleotides read TGTGCCAGCAGTCCCGGGACAGGAGGAAACTATGGCTACACCTTC.